The rows below give T cell receptor beta chains drawn from one sample of a study of shared clonotypes between healthy human individuals. Data came from immunoSEQ multiplex PCR; TCRdb stores just in-frame clones and leaves some out. The sample lists 300,000 to 400,000 clones, around 70% occurring once. Source material: memory CD4+ T cells sorted from blood. The receptors come from a man aged 25-45 years in good health. Both conserved end residues are part of each CDR3. Fields, in order: V gene, J gene, D gene, clone size, CDR3 DNA, CDR3 protein. The D gene is left open where the match is weak. Expanded clones are given a class, and other clones once, few, many or no size at all.

V: TRBV5-4; J: TRBJ2-7; D: TRBD2; size: few; DNA: TGTGCCAGCAGCTTAGCGGGAGGGTTATACGAGCAGTACTTC; CDR3: CASSLAGGLYEQYF
V: TRBV4-3; J: TRBJ1-1; D: -; size: -; DNA: TGCGCCAGCAGCTCAGGGGAAGGATCTGAAGCTTTCTTT; CDR3: CASSSGEGSEAFF
V: TRBV29-1; J: TRBJ1-1; D: TRBD1; size: few; DNA: TGCAGCGTGGGGACAGGGCTGAACACTGAAGCTTTCTTT; CDR3: CSVGTGLNTEAFF
V: TRBV28; J: TRBJ1-2; D: -; size: -; DNA: TGTGCCAGCAGGGTTACAGTCTATGGCTACACCTTC; CDR3: CASRVTVYGYTF
V: TRBV7-8; J: TRBJ2-7; D: -; size: -; DNA: TGTGCCAGCCTACGGGGCCTCACCGCCTACGAGCAGTACTTC; CDR3: CASLRGLTAYEQYF
V: TRBV11-1; J: TRBJ2-7; D: -; size: few; DNA: TGTGCCAGCAGCCGCAGTGGGCTGTCGGAGCAGTACTTC; CDR3: CASSRSGLSEQYF
V: TRBV19; J: TRBJ2-4; D: -; size: -; DNA: TGTGCCAGTACCCCACGTGCTTCCTTAGCCAAAAACATTCAGTACTTC; CDR3: CASTPRASLAKNIQYF
V: TRBV5-4; J: TRBJ2-1; D: TRBD1; size: -; DNA: TGTGCCAGCAGCTCACCCGGGACAGGGGGTGATGAGCAGTTCTTC; CDR3: CASSSPGTGGDEQFF
V: TRBV7-9; J: TRBJ2-1; D: -; size: once; DNA: TGTGCCAGCAGCTTAATGACAGGTGACAATGAGCAGTTCTTC; CDR3: CASSLMTGDNEQFF
V: TRBV18; J: TRBJ1-5; D: -; size: -; DNA: TGTGCCAGCTCACAGGGGACTAGGGATCAGCCCCAGCATTTT; CDR3: CASSQGTRDQPQHF
V: TRBV6-5; J: TRBJ2-1; D: -; size: -; DNA: TGTGCCAGCAACCGGGGTAGCGTATTGTACAATGAGCAGTTCTTC; CDR3: CASNRGSVLYNEQFF
V: TRBV7-9; J: TRBJ1-5; D: -; size: few; DNA: TGTGCCAGCAGCCGTGGAGGGAATCAGCCCCAGCATTTT; CDR3: CASSRGGNQPQHF
V: TRBV7-8; J: TRBJ2-1; D: -; size: -; DNA: TGTGCCAGCAGCCTTCAACGGACTCTCGGTGAGCAGTTCTTC; CDR3: CASSLQRTLGEQFF
V: TRBV6-1; J: TRBJ1-5; D: -; size: few; DNA: TGTGCCAGCAACGGGGGCAGCGGTTTTCAGCCCCAGCATTTT; CDR3: CASNGGSGFQPQHF
V: TRBV6-1; J: TRBJ2-3; D: TRBD2; size: -; DNA: TGTGCCAGCAGTGAAAGGCTCGCGGGAGGGTTATCTGATACGCAGTATTTT; CDR3: CASSERLAGGLSDTQYF
V: TRBV10-3; J: TRBJ2-7; D: -; size: -; DNA: TGTGCCATCAGTGAGTCGACGGAGCAGTACTTC; CDR3: CAISESTEQYF
V: TRBV19; J: TRBJ1-5; D: TRBD1; size: once; DNA: TGTGCCAGTAGTATAGGACAGGGGTATGGACAGCCCCAGCATTTT; CDR3: CASSIGQGYGQPQHF
V: TRBV5-4; J: TRBJ2-3; D: TRBD2; size: -; DNA: TGTGCCAGCAGCTTGGTTAGCGGGAGTAATCCTACGCAGTATTTT; CDR3: CASSLVSGSNPTQYF
V: TRBV6-1; J: TRBJ2-1; D: -; size: -; DNA: TGTGCCAGCAGTGATACGGGGGCCTACAATGAGCAGTTCTTC; CDR3: CASSDTGAYNEQFF
V: TRBV7-2; J: TRBJ1-1; D: -; size: -; DNA: TGTGCCAGCAGCCCCGTTGGTCGTAGGGGTACTGAAGCTTTCTTT; CDR3: CASSPVGRRGTEAFF
V: TRBV27; J: TRBJ1-6; D: -; size: few; DNA: TGTGCCAGCAGTTTCACAGGTCTCTATAATTCACCCCTCCACTTT; CDR3: CASSFTGLYNSPLHF
V: TRBV27; J: TRBJ2-1; D: -; size: -; DNA: TGTGCCAGCAGTTTACACGGGACTGCCAGCTCCTACAATGAGCAGTTCTTC; CDR3: CASSLHGTASSYNEQFF
V: TRBV15; J: TRBJ2-3; D: -; size: -; DNA: TGTGCCACCAGCAGAGTTCGAGATACGCAGTATTTT; CDR3: CATSRVRDTQYF
V: TRBV5-4; J: TRBJ2-1; D: TRBD2; size: -; DNA: TGTGCCAGCAGCTCCCGGAGGACTAGCGGAAATGAGCAGTTCTTC; CDR3: CASSSRRTSGNEQFF
V: TRBV11-2; J: TRBJ2-5; D: TRBD2; size: -; DNA: TGTGCCAGCGAGGTTGCTAGCGGGACAAGGGAGACCCAGTACTTC; CDR3: CASEVASGTRETQYF
V: TRBV7-2; J: TRBJ2-3; D: -; size: -; DNA: TGTGCCAGCAGGGCTACCCTCAGGACCACAGATACGCAGTATTTT; CDR3: CASRATLRTTDTQYF
V: TRBV7-2; J: TRBJ2-1; D: -; size: -; DNA: TGTGCCAGCAGCTTAGTTGCCGGGCAGGGCAATGAGCAGTTCTTC; CDR3: CASSLVAGQGNEQFF
V: TRBV14; J: TRBJ2-1; D: -; size: -; DNA: TGTGCCAGCAGCCAAGATTACGCTCAGGGGGAGCAGTTCTTC; CDR3: CASSQDYAQGEQFF
V: TRBV7-8; J: TRBJ2-2; D: -; size: few; DNA: TGTGCCAGCACCATCCGTACTGGGGGAGCGAACACCGGGGAGCTGTTTTTT; CDR3: CASTIRTGGANTGELFF
V: TRBV5-5; J: TRBJ1-5; D: -; size: -; DNA: TGTGCCAGCAGCGAGTTTGGCAGGGAGAAAGATCAGCCCCAGCATTTT; CDR3: CASSEFGREKDQPQHF
V: TRBV7-2; J: TRBJ2-3; D: -; size: few; DNA: TGTGCCAGCAGCTTCTCGGGTGGGAGGGATACGCAGTATTTT; CDR3: CASSFSGGRDTQYF
V: TRBV7-7; J: TRBJ2-3; D: TRBD2; size: -; DNA: TGTGCCAGCAGCCCGCAGGCGGGAGGCCCGGATACGCAGTATTTT; CDR3: CASSPQAGGPDTQYF
V: TRBV25-1; J: TRBJ2-5; D: -; size: few; DNA: TGTGCCAGCAGTGAAGGACGGAGAGAGACCCAGTACTTC; CDR3: CASSEGRRETQYF
V: TRBV11-3; J: TRBJ2-1; D: TRBD2; size: -; DNA: TGTGCCAGCAGCTCCTTAGCGGGAGTTCAATACAATGAGCAGTTCTTC; CDR3: CASSSLAGVQYNEQFF
V: TRBV21-1; J: TRBJ2-2; D: -; size: -; DNA: TGTGCCAGCAGCAAAAGACAGAACACCGGGGAGCTGTTTTTT; CDR3: CASSKRQNTGELFF
V: TRBV4-3; J: TRBJ2-3; D: -; size: -; DNA: TGCGCCAGCAGCCAAGAAAAGAATACGCAGTATTTT; CDR3: CASSQEKNTQYF
V: TRBV19; J: TRBJ2-6; D: TRBD1; size: few; DNA: TGTGCCAGTAGTGGATGGGGGACAGGGGGCTCTGGGGCCAACGTCCTGACTTTC; CDR3: CASSGWGTGGSGANVLTF
V: TRBV7-2; J: TRBJ2-5; D: -; size: many; DNA: TGTGCCAGCAGCCGAAATCGAGGTTTAGAGACCCAGTACTTC; CDR3: CASSRNRGLETQYF
V: TRBV7-9; J: TRBJ1-5; D: TRBD1; size: -; DNA: TGTGCCAGCAGCTTATCCAGGACAGGGAATAGCAATCAGCCCCAGCATTTT; CDR3: CASSLSRTGNSNQPQHF
V: TRBV5-4; J: TRBJ2-5; D: -; size: few; DNA: TGTGCCAGCAGCCTTAGCAGCGGCCAAGAGACCCAGTACTTC; CDR3: CASSLSSGQETQYF
V: TRBV15; J: TRBJ1-1; D: TRBD1; size: once; DNA: TGTGCCACCAGCACCGACCCCCCCGGGACAGGGAGTGCAGCTTTCTTT; CDR3: CATSTDPPGTGSAAFF